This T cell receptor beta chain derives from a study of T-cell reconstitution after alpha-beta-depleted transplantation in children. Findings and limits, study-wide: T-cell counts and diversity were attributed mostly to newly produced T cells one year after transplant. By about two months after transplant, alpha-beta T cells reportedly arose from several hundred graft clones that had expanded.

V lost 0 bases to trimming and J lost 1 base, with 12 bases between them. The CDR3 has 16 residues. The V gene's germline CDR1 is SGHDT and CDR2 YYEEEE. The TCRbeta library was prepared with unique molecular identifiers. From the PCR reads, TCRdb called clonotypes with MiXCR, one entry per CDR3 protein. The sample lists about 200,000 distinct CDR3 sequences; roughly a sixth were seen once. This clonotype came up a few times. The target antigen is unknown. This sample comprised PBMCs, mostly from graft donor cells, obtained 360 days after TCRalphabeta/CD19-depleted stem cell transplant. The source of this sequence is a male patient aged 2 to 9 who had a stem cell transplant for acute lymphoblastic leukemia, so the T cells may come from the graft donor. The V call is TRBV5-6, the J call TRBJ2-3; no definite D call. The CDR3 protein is CASSLVPLRGTDTQYF. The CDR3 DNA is TGTGCCAGCAGCTTGGTTCCCCTGCGAGGCACAGATACGCAGTATTTT.